This entry lists 27 T cell receptor beta chains sequenced from one sample in a study of CD8+CD57+ T cells in acquired aplastic anemia. TCR beta VDJ and CDR3 profiles were obtained from a genomic DNA template. MiXCR was run by TCRdb on the reads, yielding one entry per CDR3 protein. There are 400,000 to 600,000 distinct CDR3 sequences in the sample; 25% to 40% occur only once, and 0.7% to 1% lies in the top ten. Patients included in sequencing had previously demonstrated CD8+CD57+ cell expansion by flow cytometry. The sample consisted of sorted CD4+, CD8+, or CD8+CD57+ T cells (not recorded which) from PBMCs. Receptors were obtained from a human donor with aplastic anemia.

J is TRBJ1-3 and V is TRBV7-9; D perhaps matches TRBD1 (6 bases). Germline V gene data show CDR1 as SEHNR and CDR2 as FQNEAQ (reference sequence). Deletions cut 6 bases from V and 1 base from J, with 13 bases between. The length of the CDR3 is 15 residues. The CDR3 loop is CASSLQGGSGNTIYF. The CDR3 coding sequence is TGTGCCAGCAGTTTACAGGGAGGGTCTGGAAACACCATATATTTT. The full variable domain, completed using reference TRBV7-9 and TRBJ1-3, is DTGVSQNPRHKITKRGQNVTFRCDPISEHNRLYWYRQTLGQGPEFLTYFQNEAQLEKSRLLSDRFSAERPKGSFSTLEIQRTEQGDSAMYLCASSLQGGSGNTIYFGEGSWLTVV.

The table lists this clonotype with a count of one. Germline is not matched at one junction end, which may reflect a read error. The chain employs TRBV12-3 or TRBV12-4 and TRBJ2-7; D is possibly TRBD1 (5 bases). The CDR3 totals 16 residues. This CDR3 reads CVSSRRQNPISYEQYF. The CDR3 DNA reads as TGTGTCAGCAGCCGGCGACAGAACCCGATTTCCTACGAGCAGTACTTC.

The V and J genes are TRBV7-2 and TRBJ2-3, with D unclear. V was clipped by 4 bases and J by 1 base, with 9 bases between them. Germline V gene sequence: CDR1 SGHTA, CDR2 FQGNSA. The CDR3 has 14 amino acids. Here the CDR3 reads CASSSLLGTDTQYF. CDR3 in DNA: TGTGCCAGCAGCTCCCTCCTGGGCACAGATACGCAGTATTTT. The full variable domain, with the rest looked up from reference TRBV7-2 and TRBJ2-3, is GAGVSQSPSNKVTEKGKDVELRCDPISGHTALYWYRQSLGQGLEFLIYFQGNSAPDKSGLPSDRFSAERTGGSVSTLTIQRTQQEDSAVYLCASSSLLGTDTQYFGPGTRLTVL.

The sample holds many counts of this clonotype. The J gene is TRBJ1-1, the V gene TRBV20-1, with D uncertain. Germline V gene sequence: CDR1 DFQATT, CDR2 SNEGSKA (reference sequence). The CDR3 has 13 amino acids. V was trimmed by 3 bases and J by 0 bases, leaving 8 bases between them. CDR3 residues: CSASWAVNTEAFF. Here the CDR3 DNA reads TGCAGTGCTAGTTGGGCCGTGAACACTGAAGCTTTCTTT.

The chain has TRBV5-1 and TRBJ1-3; 8 nucleotides agree with TRBD1. This CDR3 comprises 15 residues. Germline V gene sequence: CDR1 SGHRS, CDR2 YFSETQ. Germline trimming cut 4 bases from V and 4 bases from J; bases unmatched to any gene: 7. CDR3 DNA sequence: TGCGCCAGCAGCCCCGACAGGGGTTCGGGAAACACCATATATTTT. Translated: CASSPDRGSGNTIYF.

The chain recombines TRBV9 with TRBJ1-3; D remains ambiguous. Trimming shortened V by 4 bases and J by 4 bases, and 15 bases separated the two germline ends. CDR1 SGDLS and CDR2 YYNGEE come from the germline V gene. This CDR3 region has 15 residues. In nucleotides, the CDR3 is TGTGCCAGCAGCCAAGTCAAGGAGTACGGAAACACCATATATTTT. It encodes CASSQVKEYGNTIYF. Variable domain in full (rest from reference TRBV9 and TRBJ1-3): DSGVTQTPKHLITATGQRVTLRCSPRSGDLSVYWYQQSLDQGLQFLIQYYNGEERAKGNILERFSAQQFPDLHSELNLSSLELGDSALYFCASSQVKEYGNTIYFGEGSWLTVV.

This clonotype was counted only a few times. The genes are TRBV7-9 and TRBJ1-1, with a weak D call TRBD1 (6 bases). The V end was cut by 3 bases, the J end by 6 bases, with 17 bases between. This CDR3 is 15 amino acids long. Per the germline V gene, CDR1 is SEHNR and CDR2 is FQNEAQ (reference sequence). The DNA of the CDR3 is TGTGCCAGCAGCTTGGATGCGGGGGCCAAGGCTGAAGCTTTCTTT. Encoded protein: CASSLDAGAKAEAFF.

The sample holds a few counts of this clonotype. J is TRBJ2-7 and V is TRBV27, with D hard to call. From germline, CDR1 is MNHEY and CDR2 SMNVEV (reference sequence). CDR3 length: 14 amino acids. V gave up 5 bases and J gave up 1 base, with 12 bases separating them. The CDR3 nucleotides read TGTGCCAGCAGTCCGCAGACCGATTCCTACGAGCAGTACTTC. The encoded protein is CASSPQTDSYEQYF.

In this sample, this clonotype turned up a few times. The chain uses TRBV6-1 and TRBJ2-3; 7 bases match TRBD2. CDR1 and CDR2 from the germline V gene are MNHNS and SASEGT. The CDR3 is 15 residues long. Germline trimming cut 6 bases from V and 2 bases from J; bases unmatched to any gene: 8. This CDR3 is CASRSGTVYTDTQYF. The CDR3 region has the DNA TGTGCCAGCAGGAGCGGGACTGTCTACACAGATACGCAGTATTTT.

This chain connects TRBV6-1 to TRBJ1-6; D ambiguous. Looked up from germline, CDR1 is MNHNS and CDR2 is SASEGT. With 7 bases removed from V and 2 bases from J, the gap between germline ends came to 9 bases. CDR3 length: 14 residues. CDR3 amino acids: CASKGEPYNSPLHF. The CDR3 DNA sequence: TGTGCCAGCAAGGGAGAACCCTATAATTCACCCCTCCACTTT.

The genes are TRBV9 and TRBJ2-1; TRBD2 agrees at 9 bases. In germline, CDR1 is SGDLS, CDR2 YYNGEE. This CDR3 spans 15 amino acids. V lost 0 bases and J lost 5; bases outside the gene matches: 3. CDR3 loop: CASSVVTSGHNEQFF. As DNA, the CDR3 is TGTGCCAGCAGCGTAGTGACTAGCGGACACAATGAGCAGTTCTTC.

Remarks on this clonotype: A clone one base away is much larger, so this may be a read error. As the CDR3 is not closed by the conserved phenylalanine or tryptophan, this likely results from a read error. This chain joins TRBV25-1 and TRBJ2-1; possibly TRBD2 for D (5 bases). Germline CDR1 and CDR2: MGHDK and SYGVNS. Trimming shortened V by 6 bases and J by 5 bases, and 20 bases separated the two germline ends. There are 16 residues in the CDR3. The CDR3 DNA sequence: TGTGCCAGCAGCCAATCCGGGATATTGGCGAACAATGAGCAGTTCTGC. Its translation is CASSQSGILANNEQFC.

This chain uses TRBV11-1 with TRBJ2-3; TRBD1 aligns across 10 bases. With V trimmed by 6 bases and J by 3 bases, 9 bases remained unmatched. The CDR3 is made up of 16 amino acids. Germline CDR1 SGHAT, CDR2 FQDESV (reference sequence). In DNA form, the CDR3 reads TGTGCCAGCAGAATGGGACAGGGGAGTGAGACAGATACGCAGTATTTT. As protein: CASRMGQGSETDTQYF.

This clonotype was counted only a few times. V is TRBV29-1 and J is TRBJ1-2; 8 bases line up with TRBD1. With V trimmed by 2 bases and J by 4 bases, 6 bases remained unmatched. Germline CDR1 and CDR2: SQVTM and ANQGSEA. The CDR3 consists of 14 residues. CDR3 nucleotides: TGCAGCGTTGAACGGCAGGGGGCTAGCTATGGCTACACCTTC. Amino acid sequence: CSVERQGASYGYTF. Drawing the rest from reference TRBV29-1 and TRBJ1-2, the complete variable domain is SAVISQKPSRDICQRGTSLTIQCQVDSQVTMMFWYRQQPGQSLTLIATANQGSEATYESGFVIDKFPISRPNLTFSTLTVSNMSPEDSSIYLCSVERQGASYGYTFGSGTRLTVV.

Regarding this clonotype: With a much larger clone just one base away, this may be a read error. The chain uses TRBV7-8 and TRBJ2-1; 10 nucleotides line up with TRBD1. Germline V CDR1 and CDR2: SGHVS, FQNEAQ. With V trimmed by 5 bases and J by 9 bases, 10 bases remained unmatched. This CDR3 contains 15 residues. The CDR3 protein is CASSLRRGQGSEQFF. For the CDR3, the DNA is TGTGCCAGCAGCCTACGACGGGGACAGGGGAGTGAGCAGTTCTTC.

The chain has TRBV4-3 and TRBJ2-5; possible D gene TRBD2, 5 bases. V gave up 0 bases and J gave up 5 bases, with 13 bases separating them. The germline V gene encodes CDR1 LGHNA and CDR2 YSLEER. CDR3 length: 15 residues. CDR3 bases: TGCGCCAGCAGCCAAGACGTCGGGGATGGGGAGACCCAGTACTTC. It specifies CASSQDVGDGETQYF.

The J gene is TRBJ1-4, the V gene TRBV9; D is unresolved. The V end was cut by 0 bases, the J end by 6 bases, with 12 bases between. The CDR3 spans 15 residues. Germline values: CDR1 SGDLS, CDR2 YYNGEE. The CDR3 DNA is TGTGCCAGCAGCGTAGGTCTCCCCACGGATGAAAAACTGTTTTTT. Residues: CASSVGLPTDEKLFF.

This clonotype was seen ten or more times. The chain employs TRBV20-1 and TRBJ1-1, with no clear D. The germline V and J ends were trimmed by 2 bases and 0 bases, with 4 bases remaining between them. Per germline, CDR1 DFQATT and CDR2 SNEGSKA (reference sequence). The CDR3 has 12 amino acids. The CDR3 sequence: CSARSLNTEAFF. In nucleotides, the CDR3 is TGCAGTGCTAGATCCCTGAACACTGAAGCTTTCTTT.

V is TRBV24-1 and J is TRBJ1-2; possible D gene TRBD1, 6 bases. V was shortened by 4 bases and J by 4 bases, with 12 bases between the two germline ends. The CDR3 extends over 14 amino acids. Germline V lookup: CDR1 KGHDR, CDR2 SFDVKD. Here the CDR3 DNA reads TGTGCCACCAGTGACTCGCGGGGGGCCTATGGCTACACCTTC. This translates into CATSDSRGAYGYTF.

The chain joins TRBV5-1 to TRBJ1-1; D remains unclear. V was clipped by 3 bases and J by 1 base, with 16 bases between them. The CDR3 length is 16 residues. CDR1 is SGHRS and CDR2 is YFSETQ in the germline V gene. This CDR3 reads CASSYPGLGPNTEAFF. CDR3 in DNA: TGCGCCAGCAGCTACCCTGGCCTTGGGCCGAACACTGAAGCTTTCTTT.

This clonotype was seen more than once but under ten times. One end of the junction varies from germline; a read error may be responsible. CDR3 loop: CASSMSKNEEYF. The CDR3 nucleotides read TGTGCCAGTAGTATGAGTAAAAACGAGGAGTACTTC. The chain joins TRBV19 to TRBJ2-7; D is ambiguous. This CDR3 region has 12 residues. Germline V gene sequence: CDR1 LNHDA, CDR2 SQIVND (reference sequence).

This clonotype was seen at least ten times. This chain joins TRBV2 and TRBJ2-3; 12 bases match TRBD2. The CDR3 sequence is 15 residues long. With 2 bases clipped from V and 6 bases from J, the junction kept 3 bases outside the gene matches. Per the germline V gene, CDR1 is SNHLY and CDR2 is FYNNEI. As DNA, the CDR3 is TGTGCCAGCAGTGAATCTAGCGGGAGGGCGGATACGCAGTATTTT. Encoded protein: CASSESSGRADTQYF.

This chain uses TRBV9 with TRBJ2-5, with 11 bases fitting TRBD1. Looked up from germline, CDR1 is SGDLS and CDR2 is YYNGEE. This CDR3 spans 13 amino acids. V was clipped by 10 bases and J by 5 bases; unmatched bases: 7. The CDR3 DNA sequence: TGTGCCTGGACAGGGGGCGCGGGGGAGACCCAGTACTTC. It encodes CAWTGGAGETQYF.

V is TRBV20-1 and J is TRBJ2-1, with TRBD2 identical over 8 bases. V lost 5 bases to trimming and J lost 6 bases; unmatched junction nucleotides: 12. The CDR3 has 15 residues. Germline V CDR1 and CDR2: DFQATT, SNEGSKA (reference sequence). CDR3 amino acids: CSAEGFGGGRNEQFF. The CDR3 coding sequence is TGCAGTGCTGAGGGGTTCGGGGGGGGCCGCAATGAGCAGTTCTTC.

This clonotype came up many times. The chain couples TRBV19 to TRBJ1-5; weak D call: TRBD1 (5 bases). The CDR3 is 17 amino acids. Germline values: CDR1 LNHDA, CDR2 SQIVND (reference sequence). With 5 bases removed from V and 0 bases from J, the gap between germline ends came to 17 bases. CDR3 DNA: TGTGCCAGTAGTGGGGGTCGGTCCACCCCTAGCAATCAGCCCCAGCATTTT. Translating it yields CASSGGRSTPSNQPQHF.

The chain combines TRBV10-3 with TRBJ1-6; D is undetermined. Germline assignment: CDR1 ENHRY and CDR2 SYGVKD. This CDR3 is built from 14 residues. V was cut by 10 bases and J by 10 bases, with 20 bases left in between. CDR3 protein: CASSQVPAASPLHF. CDR3 nucleotide sequence: TGTGCCAGCAGCCAAGTCCCGGCGGCCTCACCCCTCCACTTT.

Note on this clonotype: One end of the junction varies from germline; a read error may be responsible. The chain joins TRBV7-9 to TRBJ2-7; D is possibly TRBD1 (6 bases). There are 14 residues in the CDR3. In germline, CDR1 is SEHNR, CDR2 FQNEAQ (reference sequence). CDR3 amino acids: CASSLGGHSYEQYF. CDR3 coding DNA: TGTGCCAGCAGTTTAGGGGGACATTCCTACGAGCAGTACTTC.